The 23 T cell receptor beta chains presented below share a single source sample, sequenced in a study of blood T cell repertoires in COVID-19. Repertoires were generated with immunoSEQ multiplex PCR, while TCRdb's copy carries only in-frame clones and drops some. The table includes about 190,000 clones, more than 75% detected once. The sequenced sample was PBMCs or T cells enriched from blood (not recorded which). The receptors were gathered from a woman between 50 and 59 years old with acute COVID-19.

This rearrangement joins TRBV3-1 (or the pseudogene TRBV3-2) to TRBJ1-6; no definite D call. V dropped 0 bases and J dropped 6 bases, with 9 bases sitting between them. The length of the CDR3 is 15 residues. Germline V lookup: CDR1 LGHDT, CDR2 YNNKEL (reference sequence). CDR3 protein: CASSQEGGGNSPLHF. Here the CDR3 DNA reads TGTGCCAGCAGCCAAGAGGGAGGTGGTAATTCACCCCTCCACTTT.

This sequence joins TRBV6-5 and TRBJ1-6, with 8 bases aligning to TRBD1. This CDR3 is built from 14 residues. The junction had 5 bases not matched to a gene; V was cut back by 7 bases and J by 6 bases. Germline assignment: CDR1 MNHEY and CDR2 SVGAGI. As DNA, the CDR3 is TGTGCCAGCAACTCAGGGGGCCGTAATTCACCCCTCCACTTT. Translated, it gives CASNSGGRNSPLHF.

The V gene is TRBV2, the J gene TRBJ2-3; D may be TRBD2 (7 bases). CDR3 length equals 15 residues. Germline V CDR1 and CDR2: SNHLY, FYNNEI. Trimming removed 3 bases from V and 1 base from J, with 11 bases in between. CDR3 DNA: TGTGCCAGCAGTGAGGGGGGGCAGGGCACAGATACGCAGTATTTT. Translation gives CASSEGGQGTDTQYF.

CDR3 sequence (DNA): TGCAGCGTTGCCCCAGGGGGACAGGGGATATCTAATGAAAAACTGTTTTTT. As protein: CSVAPGGQGISNEKLFF. The chain carries TRBV29-1 and TRBJ1-4; 10 nucleotides align to TRBD1. The CDR3 runs to 17 residues. Trimming took 4 bases from V and 3 from J; bases not matched to a gene: 11. Germline V CDR1 and CDR2: SQVTM, ANQGSEA.

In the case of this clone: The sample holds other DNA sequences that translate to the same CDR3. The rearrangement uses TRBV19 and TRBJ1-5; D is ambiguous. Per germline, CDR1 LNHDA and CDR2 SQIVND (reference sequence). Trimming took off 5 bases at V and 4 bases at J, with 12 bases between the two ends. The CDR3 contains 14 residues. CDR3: CASSPGGGNQPQHF. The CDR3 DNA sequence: TGTGCCAGTAGTCCCGGCGGCGGAAATCAGCCCCAGCATTTT.

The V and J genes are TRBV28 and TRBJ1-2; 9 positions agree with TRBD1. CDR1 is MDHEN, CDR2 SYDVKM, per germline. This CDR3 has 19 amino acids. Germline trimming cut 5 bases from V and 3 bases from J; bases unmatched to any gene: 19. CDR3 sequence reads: CASSPPFGDRALSDYGYTF. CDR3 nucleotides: TGTGCCAGCAGTCCGCCCTTCGGGGACAGGGCCCTATCGGACTATGGCTACACCTTC.

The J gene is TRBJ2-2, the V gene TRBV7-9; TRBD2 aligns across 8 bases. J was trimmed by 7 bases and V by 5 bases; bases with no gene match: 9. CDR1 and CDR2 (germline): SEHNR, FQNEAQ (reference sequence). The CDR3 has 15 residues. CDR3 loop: CASSRTGGAGGELFF. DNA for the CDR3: TGTGCCAGCAGCCGGACGGGGGGGGCCGGCGGGGAGCTGTTTTTT.

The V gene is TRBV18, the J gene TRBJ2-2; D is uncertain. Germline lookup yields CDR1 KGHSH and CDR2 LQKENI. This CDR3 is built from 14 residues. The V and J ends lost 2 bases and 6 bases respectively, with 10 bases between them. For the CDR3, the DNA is TGTGCCAGCTCACCATCGGTCGGTGCCGGGGAGCTGTTTTTT. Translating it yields CASSPSVGAGELFF.

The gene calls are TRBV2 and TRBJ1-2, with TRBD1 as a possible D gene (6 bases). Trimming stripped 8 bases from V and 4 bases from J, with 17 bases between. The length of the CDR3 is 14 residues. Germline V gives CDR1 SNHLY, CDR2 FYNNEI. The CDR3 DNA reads TGTGCCAGCCCCGGCAGGCAGGGGCCCTATGGCTACACCTTC. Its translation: CASPGRQGPYGYTF.

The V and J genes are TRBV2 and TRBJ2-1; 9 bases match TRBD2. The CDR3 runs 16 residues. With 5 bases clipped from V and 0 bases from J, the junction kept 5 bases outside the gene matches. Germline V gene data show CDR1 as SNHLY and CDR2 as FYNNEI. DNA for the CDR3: TGTGCCAGCAGTACAAGCGGGGGGCCCTCCTACAATGAGCAGTTCTTC. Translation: CASSTSGGPSYNEQFF.

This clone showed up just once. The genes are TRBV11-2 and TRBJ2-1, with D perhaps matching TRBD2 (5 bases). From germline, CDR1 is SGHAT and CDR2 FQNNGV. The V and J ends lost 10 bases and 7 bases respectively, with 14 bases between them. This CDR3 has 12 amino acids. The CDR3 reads CATKIPGNEQFF. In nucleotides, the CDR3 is TGTGCCACCAAGATCCCGGGGAATGAGCAGTTCTTC.

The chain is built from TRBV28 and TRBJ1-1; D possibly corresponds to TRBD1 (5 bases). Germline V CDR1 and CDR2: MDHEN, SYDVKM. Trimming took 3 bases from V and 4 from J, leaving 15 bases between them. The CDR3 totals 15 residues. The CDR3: CASSLSRGSGTEAFF. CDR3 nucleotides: TGTGCCAGCAGTTTGTCTAGGGGCTCGGGCACTGAAGCTTTCTTT.

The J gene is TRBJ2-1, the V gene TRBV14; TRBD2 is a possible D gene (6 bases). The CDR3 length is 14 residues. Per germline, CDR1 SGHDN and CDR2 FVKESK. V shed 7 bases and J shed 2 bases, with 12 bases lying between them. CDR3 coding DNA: TGTGCCAGCAATTCTCAGCGGGCCTACAATGAGCAGTTCTTC. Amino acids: CASNSQRAYNEQFF.

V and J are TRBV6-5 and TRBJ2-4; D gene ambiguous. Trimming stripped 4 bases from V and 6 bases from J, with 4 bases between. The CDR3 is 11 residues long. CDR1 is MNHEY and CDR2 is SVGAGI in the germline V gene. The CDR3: CASSSLNIQYF. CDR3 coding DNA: TGTGCCAGCAGTTCCCTAAACATTCAGTACTTC.

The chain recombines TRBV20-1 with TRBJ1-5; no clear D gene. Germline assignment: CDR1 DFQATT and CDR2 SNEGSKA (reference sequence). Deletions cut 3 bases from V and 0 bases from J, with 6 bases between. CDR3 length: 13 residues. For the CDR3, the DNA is TGCAGTGCTAGTAGCGCTAGCAATCAGCCCCAGCATTTT. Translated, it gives CSASSASNQPQHF.

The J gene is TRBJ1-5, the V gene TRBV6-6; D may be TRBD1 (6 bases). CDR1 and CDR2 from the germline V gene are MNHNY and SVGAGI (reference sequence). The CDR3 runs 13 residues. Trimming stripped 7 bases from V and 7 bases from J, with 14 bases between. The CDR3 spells CASIEWGRQPQHF. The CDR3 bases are TGTGCCAGCATTGAGTGGGGGCGACAGCCCCAGCATTTT.

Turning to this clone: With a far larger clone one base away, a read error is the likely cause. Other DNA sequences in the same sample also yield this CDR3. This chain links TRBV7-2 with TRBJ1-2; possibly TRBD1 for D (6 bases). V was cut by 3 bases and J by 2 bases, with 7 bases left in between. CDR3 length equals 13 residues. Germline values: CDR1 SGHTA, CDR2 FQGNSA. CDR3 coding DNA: TGTGCCAGCAGCTTGGACAGCAACTATGGCTACACCTTC. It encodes CASSLDSNYGYTF.

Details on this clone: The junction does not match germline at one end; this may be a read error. The CDR3 here is CASSLVWMGQDYGYTF. The CDR3 region has the DNA TGTGCTAGCAGCTTAGTGTGGATGGGACAAGACTATGGCTACACCTTC. The chain employs TRBV7-7 and TRBJ1-2; perhaps TRBD1 as D (6 bases). Germline V gene data show CDR1 as SSHAT and CDR2 as FNYEAQ (reference sequence). The CDR3 runs 16 residues.

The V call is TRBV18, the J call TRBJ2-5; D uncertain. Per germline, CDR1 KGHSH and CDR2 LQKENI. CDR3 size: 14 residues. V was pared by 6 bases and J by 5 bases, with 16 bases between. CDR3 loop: CASSPRPLGETQYF. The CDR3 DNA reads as TGTGCCAGCTCTCCGAGGCCCCTTGGGGAGACCCAGTACTTC. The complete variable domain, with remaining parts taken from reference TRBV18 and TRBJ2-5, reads NAGVMQNPRHLVRRRGQEARLRCSPMKGHSHVYWYRQLPEEGLKFMVYLQKENIIDESGMPKERFSAEFPKEGPSILRIQQVVRGDSAAYFCASSPRPLGETQYFGPGTRLLVL.

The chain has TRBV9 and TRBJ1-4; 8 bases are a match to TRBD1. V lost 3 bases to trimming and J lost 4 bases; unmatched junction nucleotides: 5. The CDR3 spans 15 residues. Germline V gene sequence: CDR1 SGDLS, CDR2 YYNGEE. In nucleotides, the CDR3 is TGTGCCAGCAGCGCCCAGACAGGGGTTAATGAAAAACTGTTTTTT. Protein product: CASSAQTGVNEKLFF. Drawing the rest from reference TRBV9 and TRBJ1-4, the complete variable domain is DSGVTQTPKHLITATGQRVTLRCSPRSGDLSVYWYQQSLDQGLQFLIQYYNGEERAKGNILERFSAQQFPDLHSELNLSSLELGDSALYFCASSAQTGVNEKLFFGSGTQLSVL.

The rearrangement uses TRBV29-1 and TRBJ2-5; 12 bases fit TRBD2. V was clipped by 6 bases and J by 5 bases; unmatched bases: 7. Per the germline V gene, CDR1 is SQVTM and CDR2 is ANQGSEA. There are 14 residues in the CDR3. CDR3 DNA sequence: TGCAGCGTAGCCACACTAGCGGGGGGTGAGACCCAGTACTTC. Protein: CSVATLAGGETQYF.

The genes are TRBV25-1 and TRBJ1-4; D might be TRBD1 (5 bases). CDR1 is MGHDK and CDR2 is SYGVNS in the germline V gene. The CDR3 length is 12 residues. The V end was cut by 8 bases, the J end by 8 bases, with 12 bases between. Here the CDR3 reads CASQRGREKLFF. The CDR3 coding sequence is TGTGCCAGCCAAAGGGGTAGGGAAAAACTGTTTTTT.

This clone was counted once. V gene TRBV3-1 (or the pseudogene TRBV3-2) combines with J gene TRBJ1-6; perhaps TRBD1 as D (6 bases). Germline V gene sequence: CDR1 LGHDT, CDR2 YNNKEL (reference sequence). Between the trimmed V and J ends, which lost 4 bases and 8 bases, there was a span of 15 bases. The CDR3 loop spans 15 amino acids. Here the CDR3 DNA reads TGTGCCAGCAGCCCGAACAGGGTTCCGGATTCACCCCTCCACTTT. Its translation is CASSPNRVPDSPLHF.